Presented here are 4 T cell receptor beta chains from one specimen sequenced in a study of Graves' ophthalmopathy and Graves' hyperthyroidism. The TCR beta CDR3 regions underwent amplification from RNA transcripts. HTBI primers were used in a first-round RT-PCR, which preceded a second-round multiplex PCR. From the multiplex PCR reads, TCRdb called clonotypes with MiXCR, one entry per CDR3 protein. In the table there are 300,000 to 400,000 distinct CDR3 sequences, 15% to 20% of which are singletons. Sequenced sample: peripheral blood. The source is an adult man with Graves' ophthalmopathy.

This clonotype has a count of ten or more. This chain connects TRBV19 to TRBJ2-2, with 11 bases identical to TRBD2. Per the germline V gene, CDR1 is LNHDA and CDR2 is SQIVND (reference sequence). The junction had 6 bases not matched to a gene; V was cut back by 6 bases and J by 0 bases. CDR3 size: 17 residues. CDR3 nucleotides: TGTGCCAGTAGACCCTTACTAGCGGGAGCGAACACCGGGGAGCTGTTTTTT. Protein product: CASRPLLAGANTGELFF. Full variable domain (outside the CDR3, taken from reference TRBV19 and TRBJ2-2): DGGITQSPKYLFRKEGQNVTLSCEQNLNHDAMYWYRQDPGQGLRLIYYSQIVNDFQKGDIAEGYSVSREKKESFPLTVTSAQKNPTAFYLCASRPLLAGANTGELFFGEGSRLTVL.

This clonotype was seen at least ten times. The chain couples TRBV12-3 or TRBV12-4 to TRBJ1-5; D is undetermined. V lost 6 bases, J lost 2 bases, and 14 bases lay in between. The CDR3 spans 15 residues. This chain's CDR3 is CASSRLLVGNQPQHF. The CDR3 DNA follows: TGTGCCAGCAGCCGACTCCTTGTGGGCAATCAGCCCCAGCATTTT.

The chain employs TRBV30 and TRBJ2-7; D perhaps matches TRBD1 (6 bases). V dropped 0 bases and J dropped 3 bases, with 12 bases sitting between them. CDR3 length: 14 residues. Germline V gene sequence: CDR1 GTSNPN, CDR2 SVGIG (reference sequence). CDR3 bases: TGTGCCTGGAGTGTAGATTACAGGGACTACGAGCAGTACTTC. This codes for CAWSVDYRDYEQYF. Full variable domain (missing parts from reference TRBV30 and TRBJ2-7): SQTIHQWPATLVQPVGSPLSLECTVEGTSNPNLYWYRQAAGRGLQLLFYSVGIGQISSEVPQNLSASRPQDRQFILSSKKLLLSDSGFYLCAWSVDYRDYEQYFGPGTRLTVT.

The chain uses TRBV10-3 and TRBJ2-7; D is perhaps TRBD1 or TRBD2 (6 bases each). Trimming stripped 10 bases from V and 2 bases from J, with 24 bases between. Germline lookup yields CDR1 ENHRY and CDR2 SYGVKD. The CDR3 spans 16 residues. The CDR3 region has the DNA TGTGCCACCTTATTGGGGGCGACGGGAGTACCCTACGAGCAGTACTTC. This codes for CATLLGATGVPYEQYF.